The source of this T cell receptor (beta chain) is a study of blood T cells in healthy people across ages (dated by TCRdb to about 2015). Broadly, across the study: Template switching captured roughly one uniquely barcoded TCR beta cDNA molecule per two T cells in model experiments. The donors were split into four age groups: young (average 16 years), middle-aged (more than 35), aged (approximately 60) and long-lived (roughly 86). To avoid experimental bias, donors of different ages were distributed randomly across sequencing lanes. Age-related changes in TCR beta repertoire diversity were measured in the study by deep sequencing normalized with unique cDNA molecular identifiers. For two donors (one aged 18 to 29 and one aged 80 or older), the study analyzed two additional independent replicas of 1 million unique cDNA reads from the same blood draw. What the work shows at the level of the full study, not this receptor alone: As age increased, observed TCR beta diversity per million T cells dropped in a roughly linear way, and a significant reduction was already evident by age roughly 36. Estimates of total diversity based on one million sequenced T cells were considered lower bounds and underestimates. There was a strong correlation between observed TCR beta diversity and the percentage of naive T cells measured by flow cytometry. The long-lived group showed more naive CD4+ T cells, fewer expanded clones and increased TCR diversity than the aged group, suggesting age selection. The CMV infection status of donors was not known, potentially confounding age-related changes in expanded clonotypes. Conclusive comparison of naive and antigen-experienced compartments was prevented by the profiling of bulk unsorted PBMCs.

Library construction relied on 5' RACE. Sequencing was carried out with an Illumina HiSeq 2500. A second PCR of about 6 to 11 cycles was performed with a sample-barcoded 5' primer and a J-beta primer mix. Each TCR beta cDNA molecule received a unique molecular identifier from a template-switch 5' adaptor carrying 12 random nucleotides. At least 2.5 million CDR3-containing paired-end reads were obtained from each sample. The Mint cDNA synthesis kit, primed by a TRBC-specific oligonucleotide, was used to synthesize first-strand cDNA from all RNA. After uracil-DNA glycosylase treatment, a first 18-cycle PCR used universal primers M1SS and BC2_uni_R on all cDNA. In the paper's pipeline: Each sample was normalized by randomly selecting 1 million high-quality reads, each carrying a distinct molecular identifier. Instead of being binned into consensus sequences, reads with shared molecular identifiers were discarded. MiTCR, set to a Q25 quality threshold and the strictest error-elimination algorithm, was used for CDR3 identification, clonotype clustering and error correction. A nonparametric unseen species model using Euler transformation provided a lower-bound estimate of total TCR beta diversity. TCRdb cleaned the public reads at Q25 with fastp, built clones with MiXCR and kept in-frame beta chains. Rows merge per CDR3 protein into single entries with the most common DNA and genes. TCRdb, not the authors, supplied the V and J calls. The sample profile shows hundreds of thousands of distinct CDR3 sequences; less than 35% of them were found once. The leading ten clones occupy 15% to 20% of the sample.

This clonotype was found many times. It lacks a known antigen. Nothing much larger sits one base from this clone, and base qualities are not available. The CDR3 contains 16 residues, cysteine and phenylalanine counted. Only the CDR3 part of the read is kept: 48 bases, read in frame from the first base. The junction shows trimming of 4 bases on V and 2 bases on J, and the gene matches do not reach 12 bases of it. As encoded in the germline V gene, CDR1 is SGHRS while CDR2 is YFSETQ. The donors were roughly 39 Caucasian individuals from Russia, aged roughly 6 to 100 years, who were systemically healthy. Ten milliliters of peripheral blood were drawn from each donor into EDTA-treated Vacutainer tubes. Ficoll-Paque density-gradient centrifugation was used to isolate PBMCs, with at least 7 million obtained per sample. Total RNA was extracted from PBMCs with Trizol reagent, with at least 6 micrograms obtained per sample. For every donor, flow cytometry on a PBMC aliquot measured the percentage of naive CD45RAhigh/CD27high T cells.

This receptor was identified in an elderly woman in good health. The chain was built from TRBV5-1 and TRBJ2-7, with 7 bases in between that match TRBD1. Source material: blood. The CDR3: CASSLDPGTETYEQYF. The DNA is as follows: TGCGCCAGCAGCCTGGACCCCGGGACAGAGACCTACGAGCAGTACTTC.